The present entry profiles one T cell receptor (beta chain) with its context. Its antigen is unknown. Produced via immunoSEQ multiplex PCR; TCRdb's table is partial and in-frame only. The data show fewer than 35,000 clones, 93% seen once. Patients with active juvenile idiopathic arthritis donated these samples. CDR1 SGHDN and CDR2 FVKESK come from the germline V gene. The CDR3 covers 13 residues. The sample is drawn from a study of circulating and synovial CD4+ cells in juvenile arthritis. Points from the study as a whole: CPL versus bulk CD4 samples: T cell genome counts differed by at least an order of magnitude. Compared with bulk blood, circulating pathogenic-like lymphocytes shared substantially more CDR3 sequences with synovial T cells. These repertoires were less diverse than bulk blood CD4 repertoires.

The chain carries TRBV14 and TRBJ2-5, with TRBD2 identical over 7 bases. The DNA end is more similar to TRBJ2-7, so the J call may be wrong. The receptor's source is a human donor with juvenile idiopathic arthritis. The sequenced sample was CD4+ T cells from blood. The CDR3 DNA follows: TGTGCCAGCAGTCGAATCGGGGGGTACGAGCAGTACTTC. Amino acid sequence: CASSRIGGYEQYF.